This T cell receptor beta chain came from a study of blood T cell repertoires in COVID-19. Across the study: The United States, Italy and Spain supplied acute and convalescent COVID-19 samples. T cells, B-cell-depleted T cells, or PBMCs supplied cDNA or gDNA.

The CDR3 runs to 13 residues. Germline CDR1 is SGHDT and CDR2 is YYEEEE. V was pared by 4 bases and J by 9 bases, with 9 bases of the junction left unmatched. Source study methods: Amplified reference gene primers provided the basis for estimating nucleated cell counts. TCRdb keeps only in-frame clones here, not all; method: immunoSEQ multiplex PCR. D and trimming were read from the DNA, whereas the V and J calls and clone size are those reported in that table. The sample includes 200,000 to 250,000 clones, 86% of them seen just once. The TCR comes from an elderly man with acute or convalescent COVID-19. Material for sequencing was peripheral blood. The rearrangement uses TRBV5-6 and TRBJ1-2; 7 bases align to TRBD1. Here the CDR3 DNA reads TGTGCCAGCAGCCCGTGGACAGGTATAAGCTACACCTTC. Its protein product is CASSPWTGISYTF.